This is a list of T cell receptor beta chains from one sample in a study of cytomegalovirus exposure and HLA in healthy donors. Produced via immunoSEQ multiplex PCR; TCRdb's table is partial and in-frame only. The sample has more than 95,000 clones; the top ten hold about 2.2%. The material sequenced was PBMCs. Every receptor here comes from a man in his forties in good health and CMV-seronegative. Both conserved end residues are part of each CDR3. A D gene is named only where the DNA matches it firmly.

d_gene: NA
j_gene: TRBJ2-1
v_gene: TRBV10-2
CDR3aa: CASSESPGSYNEQFF
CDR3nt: TGCGCCAGCAGTGAGTCTCCCGGCTCCTACAATGAGCAGTTCTTC

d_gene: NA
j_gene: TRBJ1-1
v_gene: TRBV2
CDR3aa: CASSVQGRTTEAFF
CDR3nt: TGTGCCAGCAGTGTACAGGGAAGGACAACTGAAGCTTTCTTT

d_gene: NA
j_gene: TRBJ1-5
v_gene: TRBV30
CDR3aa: CAWRGPPNQPQHF
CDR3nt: TGTGCCTGGAGGGGGCCCCCAAATCAGCCCCAGCATTTT

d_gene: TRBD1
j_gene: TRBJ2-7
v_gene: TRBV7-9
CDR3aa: CASSAGQGVYEQYF
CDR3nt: TGTGCCAGCAGCGCGGGACAGGGAGTTTACGAGCAGTACTTC

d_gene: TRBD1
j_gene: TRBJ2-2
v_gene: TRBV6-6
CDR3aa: CASSYGQVPTGELFF
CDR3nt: TGTGCCAGCAGTTACGGACAGGTTCCCACCGGGGAGCTGTTTTTT

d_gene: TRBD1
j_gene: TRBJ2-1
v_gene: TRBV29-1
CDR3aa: CSVEPGQGLSYNEQFF
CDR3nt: TGCAGCGTTGAACCCGGACAGGGATTATCTTACAATGAGCAGTTCTTC

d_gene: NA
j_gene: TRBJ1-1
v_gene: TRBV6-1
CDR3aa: CATLRGGTEAFF
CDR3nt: TGTGCCACCTTAAGGGGGGGCACTGAAGCTTTCTTT

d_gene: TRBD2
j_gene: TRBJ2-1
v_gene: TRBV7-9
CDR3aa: CASTNFGTSGYNEQFF
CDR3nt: TGTGCCAGCACCAATTTCGGGACTAGCGGTTACAATGAGCAGTTCTTC

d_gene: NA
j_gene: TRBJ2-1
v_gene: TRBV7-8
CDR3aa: CASSLARAGEQFF
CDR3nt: TGTGCCAGCAGCTTAGCCAGAGCAGGGGAGCAGTTCTTC

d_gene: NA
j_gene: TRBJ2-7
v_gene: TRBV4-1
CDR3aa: CASSQGTGHYEQYF
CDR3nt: TGCGCCAGCAGCCAAGGTACAGGCCACTACGAGCAGTACTTC

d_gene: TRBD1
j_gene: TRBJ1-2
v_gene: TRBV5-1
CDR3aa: CASSLQGNGYTF
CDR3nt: TGCGCCAGCAGCTTACAGGGGAATGGCTACACCTTC

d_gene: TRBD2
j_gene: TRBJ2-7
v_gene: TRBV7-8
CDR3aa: CASRKGLGSYEQYF
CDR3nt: TGTGCCAGCAGGAAGGGACTAGGATCCTACGAGCAGTACTTC